The 4 T cell receptor beta chains listed next were all sequenced from one sample in a study of T cells after yellow fever vaccination. MiXCR was run by TCRdb on the 5' RACE reads, yielding one entry per CDR3 protein. The profile covers approximately 110,000 distinct CDR3 sequences, with more than 6.5% appearing a single time and roughly 2.5% taken by the ten largest. The starting material was CD4+ T cells sorted from PBMCs, obtained roughly 10 days after the first yellow fever vaccination. Receptor source: a young man who received the YFV17D yellow fever vaccine.

In this sample, this clonotype turned up many times. V gene TRBV4-3 combines with J gene TRBJ1-1; D is possibly TRBD1 (5 bases). This CDR3 has 15 amino acids. Germline V gene sequence: CDR1 LGHNA, CDR2 YSLEER. V was pared by 0 bases and J by 12 bases, with 20 bases between. This CDR3 reads CASSQDLFAAGRTFF. The CDR3 DNA reads TGCGCCAGCAGCCAAGATCTTTTCGCGGCAGGGAGGACTTTCTTT.

This clonotype appeared many times. The J gene is TRBJ1-2, the V gene TRBV12-3 or TRBV12-4; D perhaps matches TRBD1 (5 bases). The V end was cut by 2 bases, the J end by 4 bases, with 8 bases between. This CDR3 spans 13 amino acids. The CDR3 DNA is TGTGCCAGCAGTTTACAGGGTTCCTATGGCTACACCTTC. Protein: CASSLQGSYGYTF.

This clonotype has ten or more counts. The chain uses TRBV5-1 and TRBJ1-5, with no clear D. V was cut by 4 bases and J by 4 bases, with 9 bases left in between. This CDR3 region has 13 residues. The germline gives CDR1 SGHRS, CDR2 YFSETQ. This CDR3 reads CASSEKWNQPQHF. The CDR3 DNA reads TGCGCCAGCAGCGAGAAGTGGAATCAGCCCCAGCATTTT. Full variable domain (rest looked up from reference TRBV5-1 and TRBJ1-5): KAGVTQTPRYLIKTRGQQVTLSCSPISGHRSVSWYQQTPGQGLQFLFEYFSETQRNKGNFPGRFSGRQFSNSRSEMNVSTLELGDSALYLCASSEKWNQPQHFGDGTRLSIL.

This clonotype appeared many times. The chain uses TRBV7-8 and TRBJ2-1; D is possibly TRBD2 (6 bases). Trimming stripped 5 bases from V and 9 bases from J, with 14 bases between. The CDR3 totals 13 residues. Germline CDR1 and CDR2: SGHVS and FQNEAQ. CDR3 residues: CASSQTRNSEQFF. The CDR3 nucleotides read TGTGCCAGCAGCCAGACTAGGAATAGTGAGCAGTTCTTC.